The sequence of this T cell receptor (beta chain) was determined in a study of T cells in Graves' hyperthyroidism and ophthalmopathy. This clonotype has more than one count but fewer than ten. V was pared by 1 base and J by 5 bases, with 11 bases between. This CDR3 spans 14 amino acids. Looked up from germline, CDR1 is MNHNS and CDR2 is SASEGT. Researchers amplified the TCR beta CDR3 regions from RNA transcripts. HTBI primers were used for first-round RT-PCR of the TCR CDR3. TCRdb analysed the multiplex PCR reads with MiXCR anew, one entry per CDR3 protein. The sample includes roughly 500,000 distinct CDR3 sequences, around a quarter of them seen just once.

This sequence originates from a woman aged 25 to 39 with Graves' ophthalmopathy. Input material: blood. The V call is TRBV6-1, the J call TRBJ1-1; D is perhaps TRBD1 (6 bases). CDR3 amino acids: CASSEVGGRTEAFF. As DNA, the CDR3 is TGTGCCAGCAGTGAAGTAGGGGGGAGGACTGAAGCTTTCTTT.